The clone carrying this T cell receptor beta chain was detected a few times. Its antigen remains unknown. These data come from a study of T cell responses to AZD1222 COVID-19 vaccine. V shed 7 bases and J shed 4 bases, with 14 bases lying between them. The CDR3 sequence is 14 residues long. Germline V gene sequence: CDR1 MDHEN, CDR2 SYDVKM. Produced via immunoSEQ multiplex PCR; TCRdb's table is partial and in-frame only. The top ten hold under 2% of the sample, which has 120,000 to 150,000 clones, 89% seen once. Whole-study findings and limits: Nearly half of the spike-specific TCRs reportedly recognize variant regions that carry no mutations.

The chain has TRBV28 and TRBJ1-5, with D uncertain. Here the sequenced sample was peripheral blood, taken 28 days after the second AZD1222 dose. The source is an adult who received the AZD1222 COVID-19 vaccine. The CDR3 region is CASTLAVLNQPQHF. In nucleotides, the CDR3 is TGTGCCAGCACTCTGGCAGTCCTAAATCAGCCCCAGCATTTT.